This TCR beta chain was sequenced in a study of T cell changes during pregnancy in multiple sclerosis. Sequenced by immunoSEQ multiplex PCR; TCRdb stores in-frame clones only, minus some. This sample carries about 60,000 clones, about 89% of them seen once, and the ten largest clones take around 0.8%. The germline V and J ends were trimmed by 4 bases and 8 bases, with 14 bases remaining between them. The germline gives CDR1 MNHNS, CDR2 SASEGT. The CDR3 spans 14 residues. This sequence joins TRBV6-1 and TRBJ1-4; tentative D call: TRBD1 (6 bases). This receptor was obtained from a female donor with multiple sclerosis, enrolled in a pregnancy study. The source was CD4+ T cells from peripheral blood mononuclear cells, collected in the first trimester of pregnancy. The CDR3 is CASSAPIRGEKLFF. Here the CDR3 DNA reads TGTGCCAGCAGTGCCCCGATAAGGGGGGAAAAACTGTTTTTT.